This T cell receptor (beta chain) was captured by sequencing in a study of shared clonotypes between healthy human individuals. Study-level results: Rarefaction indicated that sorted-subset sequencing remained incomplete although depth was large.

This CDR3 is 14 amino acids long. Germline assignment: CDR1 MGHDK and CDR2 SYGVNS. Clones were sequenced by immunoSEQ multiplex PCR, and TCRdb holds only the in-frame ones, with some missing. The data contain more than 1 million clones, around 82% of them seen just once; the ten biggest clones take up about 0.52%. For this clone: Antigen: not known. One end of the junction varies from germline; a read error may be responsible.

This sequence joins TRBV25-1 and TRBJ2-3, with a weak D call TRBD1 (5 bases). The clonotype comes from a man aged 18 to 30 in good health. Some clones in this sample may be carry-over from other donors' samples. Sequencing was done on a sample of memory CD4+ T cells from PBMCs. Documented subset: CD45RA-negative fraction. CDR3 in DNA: TGTGCCAGCAGTGATCAGGGCTCAGCAGAAACGCAGTATTTT. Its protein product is CASSDQGSAETQYF. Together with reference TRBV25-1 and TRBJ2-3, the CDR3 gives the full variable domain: EADIYQTPRYLVIGTGKKITLECSQTMGHDKMYWYQQDPGMELHLIHYSYGVNSTEKGDLSSESTVSRIRTEHFPLTLESARPSHTSQYLCASSDQGSAETQYFGPGTRLTVL.